The present entry profiles one T cell receptor beta chain with its context. This sample was taken from a study of blood T cell repertoires in COVID-19. Study-level background: Nucleic acid was either cDNA or gDNA, and it came from T cells, B-cell-depleted T cells, or PBMCs.

As processed by the authors: Amplification from reference gene primers served as the basis for estimated nucleated cell counts. Repertoires were generated with immunoSEQ multiplex PCR, while TCRdb's copy carries only in-frame clones and drops some. That table supplies the V and J calls and clone size; D and trimming were determined from the DNA. The sample records fewer than 200,000 clones, approximately 82% being singletons. V gave up 3 bases and J gave up 8 bases; unmatched junction bases: 10. Germline loops: CDR1 SGHNT, CDR2 YENEEA. The CDR3 runs 15 residues. Which cohort a participant joined came from the clinical history participants gave. Recovery among Cohort 3 donors was established by two negative PCRs, clearance, or symptom resolution.

The source material was PBMCs or T cells enriched from blood (not recorded which). The rearrangement uses TRBV11-3 and TRBJ2-1; 7 bases are a match to TRBD2. The TCR was taken from a woman in her forties or fifties who had recovered from COVID-19. In DNA, the CDR3 is TGTGCCAGCAGCTTCGGGGGAGGGCCTAGGGATGAGCAGTTCTTC. This gives the protein CASSFGGGPRDEQFF. The full variable domain, in which reference TRBV11-3 and TRBJ2-1 provide the parts outside the CDR3, is EAGVVQSPRYKIIEKKQPVAFWCNPISGHNTLYWYLQNLGQGPELLIRYENEEAVDDSQLPKDRFSAERLKGVDSTLKIQPAELGDSAVYLCASSFGGGPRDEQFFGPGTRLTVL.